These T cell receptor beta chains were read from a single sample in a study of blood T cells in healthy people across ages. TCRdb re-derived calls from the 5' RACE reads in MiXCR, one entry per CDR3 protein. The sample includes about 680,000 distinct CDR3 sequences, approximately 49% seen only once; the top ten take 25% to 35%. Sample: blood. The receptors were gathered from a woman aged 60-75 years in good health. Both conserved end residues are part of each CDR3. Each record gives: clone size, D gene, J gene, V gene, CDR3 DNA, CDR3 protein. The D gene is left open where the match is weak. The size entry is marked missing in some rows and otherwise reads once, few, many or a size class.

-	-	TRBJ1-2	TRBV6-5	TGTGCCAGCAGTTCGACGGGACGGAGGTTAAATGGCTACACCTTC	CASSSTGRRLNGYTF
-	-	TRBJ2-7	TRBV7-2	TGTGCCAGCGGAAACTACAATGAGCAGTACTTC	CASGNYNEQYF
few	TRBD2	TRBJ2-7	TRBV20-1	TGCAGTGCTGGGAGCGGGGACGCCTGGTACTTC	CSAGSGDAWYF
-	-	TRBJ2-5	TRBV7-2	TGTGCCACTCTCCTTTACGGTCTGCACCAAGAGACCCAGTACTTC	CATLLYGLHQETQYF
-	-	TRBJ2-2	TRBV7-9	TGTGCCAGCAGCTTGACAAGCACCGGGGAGCTGTTTTTT	CASSLTSTGELFF
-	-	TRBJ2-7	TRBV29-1	TGCAGCGTTCAGGGGTCCTACGAGCAGAACTTC	CSVQGSYEQNF
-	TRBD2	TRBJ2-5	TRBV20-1	TGCAGTGCTAGAGATCCTAGCGGGAGTGGCGATGAGCAGTACTTC	CSARDPSGSGDEQYF
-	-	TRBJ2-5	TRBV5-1	TGCGCCAGCAGCTTGGACGCGGTGGGGGCCCCAGAGACCCAGTACTTC	CASSLDAVGAPETQYF
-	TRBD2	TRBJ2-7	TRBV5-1	TGCGCCGGCAGCTACACGCCGGGACTAGCGGTTACCTACGAGCAGTACTTC	CAGSYTPGLAVTYEQYF
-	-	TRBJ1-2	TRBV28	TGTGCCAGCCGGGACACGCCTTCCTATGGCTACACCTTC	CASRDTPSYGYTF